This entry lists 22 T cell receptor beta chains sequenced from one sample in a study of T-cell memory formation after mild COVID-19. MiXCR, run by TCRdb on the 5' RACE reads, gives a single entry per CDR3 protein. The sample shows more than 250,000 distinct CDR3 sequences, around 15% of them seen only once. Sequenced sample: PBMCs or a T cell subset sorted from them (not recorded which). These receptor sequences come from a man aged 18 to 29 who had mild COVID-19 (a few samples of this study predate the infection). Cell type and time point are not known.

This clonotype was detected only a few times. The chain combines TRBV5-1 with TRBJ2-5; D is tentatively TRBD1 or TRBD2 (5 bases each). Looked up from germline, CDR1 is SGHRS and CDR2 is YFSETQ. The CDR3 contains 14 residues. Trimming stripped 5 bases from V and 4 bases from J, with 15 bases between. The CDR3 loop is CASSPEPGAETQYF. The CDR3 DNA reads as TGCGCCAGCAGTCCTGAACCCGGGGCAGAGACCCAGTACTTC.

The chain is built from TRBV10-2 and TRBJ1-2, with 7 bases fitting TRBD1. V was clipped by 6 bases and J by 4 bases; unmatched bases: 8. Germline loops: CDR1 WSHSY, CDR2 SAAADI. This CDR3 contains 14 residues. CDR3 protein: CASRPTGSGYGYTF. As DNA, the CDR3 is TGCGCCAGCAGACCGACAGGGTCTGGCTATGGCTACACCTTC.

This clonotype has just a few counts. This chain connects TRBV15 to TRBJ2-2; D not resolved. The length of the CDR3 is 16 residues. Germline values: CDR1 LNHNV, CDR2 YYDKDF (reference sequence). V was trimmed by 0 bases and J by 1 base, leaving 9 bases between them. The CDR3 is CATSRDPPGNTGELFF. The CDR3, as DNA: TGTGCCACCAGCAGAGATCCGCCCGGGAACACCGGGGAGCTGTTTTTT.

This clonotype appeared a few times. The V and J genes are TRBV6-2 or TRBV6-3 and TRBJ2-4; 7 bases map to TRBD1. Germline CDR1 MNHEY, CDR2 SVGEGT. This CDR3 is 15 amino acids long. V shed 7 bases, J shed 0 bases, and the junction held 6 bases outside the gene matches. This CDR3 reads CASTPQGLAKNIQYF. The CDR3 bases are TGTGCCAGCACCCCACAGGGGTTAGCCAAAAACATTCAGTACTTC.

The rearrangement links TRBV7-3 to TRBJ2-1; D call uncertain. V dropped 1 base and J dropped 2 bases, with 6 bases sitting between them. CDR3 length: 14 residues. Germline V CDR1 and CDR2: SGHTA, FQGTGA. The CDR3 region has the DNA TGTGCCAGCAGCTTAAGTCCGACCTACAATGAGCAGTTCTTC. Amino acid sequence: CASSLSPTYNEQFF. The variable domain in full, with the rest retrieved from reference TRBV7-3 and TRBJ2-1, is GAGVSQTPSNKVTEKGKYVELRCDPISGHTALYWYRQSLGQGPEFLIYFQGTGAADDSGLPNDRFFAVRPEGSVSTLKIQRTERGDSAVYLCASSLSPTYNEQFFGPGTRLTVL.

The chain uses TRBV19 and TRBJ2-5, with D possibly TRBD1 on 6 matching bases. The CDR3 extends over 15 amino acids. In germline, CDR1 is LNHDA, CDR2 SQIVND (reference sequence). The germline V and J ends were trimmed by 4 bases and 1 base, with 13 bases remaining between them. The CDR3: CASSRYRDPQETQYF. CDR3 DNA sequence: TGTGCCAGTAGTAGGTACAGGGATCCCCAAGAGACCCAGTACTTC.

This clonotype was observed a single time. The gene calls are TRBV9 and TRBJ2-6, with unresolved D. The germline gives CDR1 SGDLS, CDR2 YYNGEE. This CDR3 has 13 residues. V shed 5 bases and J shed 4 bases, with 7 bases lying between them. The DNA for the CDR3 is TGTGCCAGCAGAGCACCCGGGGCCAACGTCCTGACTTTC. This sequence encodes CASRAPGANVLTF.

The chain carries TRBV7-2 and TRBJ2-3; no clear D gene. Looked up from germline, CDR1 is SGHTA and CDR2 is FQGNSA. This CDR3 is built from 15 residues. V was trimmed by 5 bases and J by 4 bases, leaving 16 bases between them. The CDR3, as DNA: TGTGCCAGCAGCCAGCCGTCCGGGTTCGCAGATACGCAGTATTTT. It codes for CASSQPSGFADTQYF.

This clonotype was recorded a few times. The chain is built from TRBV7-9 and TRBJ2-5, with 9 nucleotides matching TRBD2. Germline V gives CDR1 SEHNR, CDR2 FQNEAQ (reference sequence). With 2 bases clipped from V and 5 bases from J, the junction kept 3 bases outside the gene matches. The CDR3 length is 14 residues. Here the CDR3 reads CASSLRSGGETQYF. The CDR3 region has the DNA TGTGCCAGCAGCTTAAGGAGCGGGGGGGAGACCCAGTACTTC.

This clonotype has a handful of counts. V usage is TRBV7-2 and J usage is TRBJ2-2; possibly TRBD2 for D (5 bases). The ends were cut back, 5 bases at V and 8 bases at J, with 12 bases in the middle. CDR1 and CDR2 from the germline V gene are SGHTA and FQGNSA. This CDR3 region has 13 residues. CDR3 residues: CASSDYMNGELFF. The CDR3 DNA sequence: TGTGCCAGCAGCGACTACATGAATGGGGAGCTGTTTTTT.

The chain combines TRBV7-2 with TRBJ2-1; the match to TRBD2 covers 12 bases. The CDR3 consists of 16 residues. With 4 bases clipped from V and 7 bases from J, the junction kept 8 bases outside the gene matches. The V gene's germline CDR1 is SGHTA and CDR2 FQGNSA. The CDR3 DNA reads TGTGCCAGCAGCTCCCGGGCTAGCGGGGGGGGTAATGAGCAGTTCTTC. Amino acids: CASSSRASGGGNEQFF.

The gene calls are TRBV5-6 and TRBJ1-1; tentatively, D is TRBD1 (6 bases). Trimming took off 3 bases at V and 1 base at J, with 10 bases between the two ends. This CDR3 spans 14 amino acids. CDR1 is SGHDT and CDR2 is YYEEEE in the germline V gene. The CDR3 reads CASSYGQTNTEAFF. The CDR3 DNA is TGTGCCAGCAGCTACGGACAGACGAACACTGAAGCTTTCTTT.

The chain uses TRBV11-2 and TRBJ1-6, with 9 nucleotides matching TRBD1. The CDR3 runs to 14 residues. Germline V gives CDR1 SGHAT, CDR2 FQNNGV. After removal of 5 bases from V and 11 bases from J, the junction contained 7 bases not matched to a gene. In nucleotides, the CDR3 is TGTGCCAGCAGCCCCAGGACAGGGGTGGCACCCCTCCACTTT. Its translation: CASSPRTGVAPLHF. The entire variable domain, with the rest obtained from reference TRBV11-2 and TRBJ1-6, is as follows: EAGVAQSPRYKIIEKRQSVAFWCNPISGHATLYWYQQILGQGPKLLIQFQNNGVVDDSQLPKDRFSAERLKGVDSTLKIQPAKLEDSAVYLCASSPRTGVAPLHFGNGTRLTVT.

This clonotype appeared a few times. This chain's CDR3 is CASSSTFYGYTF. In nucleotides, the CDR3 is TGCGCCAGCAGCTCTACATTTTATGGCTACACCTTC. The rearrangement links TRBV5-1 to TRBJ1-2; unclear D gene. The CDR3 sequence is 12 residues long. Germline V gives CDR1 SGHRS, CDR2 YFSETQ. V was pared by 3 bases and J by 5 bases, with 8 bases between.

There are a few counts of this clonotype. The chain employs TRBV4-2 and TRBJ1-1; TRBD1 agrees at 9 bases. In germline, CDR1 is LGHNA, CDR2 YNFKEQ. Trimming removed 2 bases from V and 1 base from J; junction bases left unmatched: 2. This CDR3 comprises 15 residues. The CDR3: CASSQWGQGNTEAFF. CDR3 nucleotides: TGTGCCAGCAGCCAATGGGGACAGGGGAACACTGAAGCTTTCTTT.

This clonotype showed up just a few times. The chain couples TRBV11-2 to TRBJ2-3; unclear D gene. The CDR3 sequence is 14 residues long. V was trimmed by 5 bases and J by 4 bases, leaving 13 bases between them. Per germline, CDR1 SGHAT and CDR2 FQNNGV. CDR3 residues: CASSARWPADTQYF. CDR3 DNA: TGTGCCAGCAGCGCAAGATGGCCCGCAGATACGCAGTATTTT.

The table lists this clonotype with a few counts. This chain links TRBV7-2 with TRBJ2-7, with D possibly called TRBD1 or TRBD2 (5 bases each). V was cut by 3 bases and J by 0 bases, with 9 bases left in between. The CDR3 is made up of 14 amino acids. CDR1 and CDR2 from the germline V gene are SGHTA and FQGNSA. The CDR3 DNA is TGTGCCAGCAGCTTCTCCGGGACCTCCTACGAGCAGTACGTC. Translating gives CASSFSGTSYEQYV.

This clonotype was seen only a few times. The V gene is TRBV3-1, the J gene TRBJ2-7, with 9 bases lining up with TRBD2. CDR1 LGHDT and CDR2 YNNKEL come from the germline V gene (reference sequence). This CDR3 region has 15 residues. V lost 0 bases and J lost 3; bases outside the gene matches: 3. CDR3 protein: CASSQELAGHYEQYF. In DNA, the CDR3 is TGTGCCAGCAGCCAAGAGCTAGCGGGGCACTACGAGCAGTACTTC.

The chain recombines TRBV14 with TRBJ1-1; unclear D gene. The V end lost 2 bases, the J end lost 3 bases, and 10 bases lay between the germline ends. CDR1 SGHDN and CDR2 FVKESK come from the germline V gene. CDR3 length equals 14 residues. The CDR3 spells CASSQLFLDTEAFF. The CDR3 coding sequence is TGTGCCAGCAGCCAACTGTTCTTGGACACTGAAGCTTTCTTT.

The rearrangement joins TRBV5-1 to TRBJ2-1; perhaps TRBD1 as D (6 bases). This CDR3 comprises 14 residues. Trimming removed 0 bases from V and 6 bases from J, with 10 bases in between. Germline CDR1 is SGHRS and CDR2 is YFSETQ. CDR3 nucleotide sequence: TGCGCCAGCAGCTTGGGGGGGCTAGTCAATGAGCAGTTCTTC. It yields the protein CASSLGGLVNEQFF.

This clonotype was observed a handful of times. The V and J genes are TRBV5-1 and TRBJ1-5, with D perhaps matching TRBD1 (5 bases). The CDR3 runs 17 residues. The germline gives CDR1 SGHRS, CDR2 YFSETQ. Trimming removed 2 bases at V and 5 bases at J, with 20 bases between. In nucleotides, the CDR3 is TGCGCCAGCAGCTTCGGTGGGGGAAGTGGGGGAGATCAGCCCCAGCATTTT. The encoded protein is CASSFGGGSGGDQPQHF. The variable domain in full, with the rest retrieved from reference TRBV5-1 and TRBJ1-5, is KAGVTQTPRYLIKTRGQQVTLSCSPISGHRSVSWYQQTPGQGLQFLFEYFSETQRNKGNFPGRFSGRQFSNSRSEMNVSTLELGDSALYLCASSFGGGSGGDQPQHFGDGTRLSIL.

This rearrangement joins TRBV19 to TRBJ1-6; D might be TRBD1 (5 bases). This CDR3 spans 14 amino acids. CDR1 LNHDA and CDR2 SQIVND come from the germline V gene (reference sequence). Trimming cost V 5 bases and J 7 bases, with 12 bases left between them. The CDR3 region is CASSVRDPNSPLHF. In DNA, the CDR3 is TGTGCCAGTAGTGTCCGGGACCCAAATTCACCCCTCCACTTT. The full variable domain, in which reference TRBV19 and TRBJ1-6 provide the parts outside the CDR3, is DGGITQSPKYLFRKEGQNVTLSCEQNLNHDAMYWYRQDPGQGLRLIYYSQIVNDFQKGDIAEGYSVSREKKESFPLTVTSAQKNPTAFYLCASSVRDPNSPLHFGNGTRLTVT.